The rows below give T cell receptor beta chains drawn from one sample of a study of cytomegalovirus exposure and HLA in healthy donors. TCRdb keeps only in-frame clones here, not all; method: immunoSEQ multiplex PCR. The profile shows over 150,000 clones, roughly 80% of them singletons. Specimen: PBMCs. The receptors were gathered from a woman younger than 45 in good health and CMV-seronegative. The CDR3 runs from the conserved cysteine through the conserved F or W. The D gene is left open where the match is weak. Clone sizes are given selectively: once, few, many, or a class where the clone is expanded.

TRBJ2-5,TRBV2,.,TRBD1,TGTGCCAGCAGTCGGACAGGGGGATCTGAGACCCAGTACTTC,CASSRTGGSETQYF
TRBJ2-1,TRBV10-3,.,TRBD1,TGTGCCATCAGTGAGTCAGGGACAGGGAACAATGAGCAGTTCTTC,CAISESGTGNNEQFF
TRBJ2-1,TRBV7-2,once,.,TGTGCCAGCAGCTTAGCGGGAGGATCGCGTGAGCAGTTCTTC,CASSLAGGSREQFF
TRBJ1-2,TRBV28,.,TRBD1,TGTGCCAGCAGCGCCCCGACAGGGACCCCATATGGCTACACCTTC,CASSAPTGTPYGYTF
TRBJ2-1,TRBV7-8,.,.,TGTGCCAGCAGCCGGACTACTCGCTCCTACAATGAGCAGTTCTTC,CASSRTTRSYNEQFF
TRBJ2-7,TRBV4-1,.,TRBD1,TGCGCCAGCAGACGCGGGACAGGGGGCGAATACGAGCAGTACTTC,CASRRGTGGEYEQYF
TRBJ1-1,TRBV5-1,few,.,TGCGCCAGCAGCTTGGGGACAGCCGATAACACTGAAGCTTTCTTT,CASSLGTADNTEAFF
TRBJ2-5,TRBV15,.,TRBD2,TGTGCCACCAGCTTCGGGGGGGCCTTAGAGACCCAGTACTTC,CATSFGGALETQYF
TRBJ2-1,TRBV5-4,once,TRBD2,TGTGCCAGCACTAGCGGGAAGGACAATGAGCAGTTCTTC,CASTSGKDNEQFF
TRBJ1-4,TRBV10-3,few,TRBD1,TGTGCCACGCGAGACAGGGCAACTAATGAAAAACTGTTTTTT,CATRDRATNEKLFF
TRBJ1-1,TRBV12-1,few,.,TGTGCCAGCAGCTACCTCCAACAGGGGGAAACTGAAGCTTTCTTT,CASSYLQQGETEAFF
TRBJ2-1,TRBV5-1,.,TRBD2,TGCGCCAGCAGCTTGGGATGGACTAGCGGGAGTGGTGAGCAGTTCTTC,CASSLGWTSGSGEQFF
TRBJ1-6,TRBV28,.,.,TGTGCCAGCAGTTCACAGGGTTCGTATAATTCACCCCTCCACTTT,CASSSQGSYNSPLHF
TRBJ1-2,TRBV14,.,TRBD1,TGTGCCAGCAGCCAAAGACAGGGCGGTGGCTACACCTTC,CASSQRQGGGYTF
TRBJ1-6,TRBV2,.,.,TGTGCCAGCAGTGTGCGTTCACCCCTTCACTTT,CASSVRSPLHF
TRBJ2-3,TRBV6-5,.,.,TGTGCCAGCATAAGCGGGTCACACACAGATACGCAGTATTTT,CASISGSHTDTQYF
TRBJ2-7,TRBV7-9,.,.,TGTGCCAGCAGCTTTAAGAACGAGCAGTACTTC,CASSFKNEQYF
TRBJ2-7,TRBV7-2,.,TRBD2,TGTGCCAGCAGCTTACGGACTAGCAACGAGCAGTACTTC,CASSLRTSNEQYF
TRBJ2-7,TRBV7-7,.,TRBD1,TGTGCTAGCAGCTTAGGTCCAGGGGGCAATTACGAGCAGTACTTC,CASSLGPGGNYEQYF
TRBJ2-3,TRBV6-5,.,TRBD2,TGTGCCAGCAGCCAAAGACTAGCGGTAGATACGCAGTATTTT,CASSQRLAVDTQYF
TRBJ2-7,TRBV20-1,.,.,TGCAGTGCTACACAGGGTTACGAGCAGTACTTC,CSATQGYEQYF
TRBJ2-7,TRBV30,.,.,TGTGCCTGGAGTGTCGGGATCGTCTACGAGCAGTACTTC,CAWSVGIVYEQYF
TRBJ2-7,TRBV4-1,.,.,TGCGCCAGCAGCCTTCAGGTAGCGGAGCCTGCCTACGAGCAGTACTTC,CASSLQVAEPAYEQYF
TRBJ2-6,TRBV30,few,.,TGTGCCTGGAGTGTATCGGGGGCCAACGTCCTGACTTTC,CAWSVSGANVLTF
TRBJ1-1,TRBV30,few,TRBD1,TGTGCCTGGGGACAGGGGGCGCGGGTAACTGAAGCTTTCTTT,CAWGQGARVTEAFF
TRBJ2-1,TRBV4-2,once,TRBD2,TGTGCCAGCAGCCCCGCATTAGCGGGCGCTCTCACAAGCTCCTACAATGAGCAGTTCTTC,CASSPALAGALTSSYNEQFF
TRBJ1-6,TRBV7-6,.,.,TGTGCCAGCAGCTTAGAGGAGAGTTCACCCCTCCACTTT,CASSLEESSPLHF
TRBJ2-6,TRBV9,.,TRBD1,TGTGCCAGCAGCGTAGGCCAGGGGGCACAGGCTGGGGCCAACGTCCTGACTTTC,CASSVGQGAQAGANVLTF
TRBJ1-6,TRBV10-1,.,TRBD1,TGCGCCAGCAGTGGACAGGGATACAATTCACCCCTCCACTTT,CASSGQGYNSPLHF
TRBJ2-1,TRBV5-4,.,TRBD1,TGTGCCAGCAGCTCGTACAGGGGGCCCTACAATGAGCAGTTCTTC,CASSSYRGPYNEQFF
TRBJ2-1,TRBV6-5,.,TRBD2,TGTGCCAGCACTAGCGGGAACAATGAGCAGTTCTTC,CASTSGNNEQFF
TRBJ2-3,TRBV5-1,few,.,TGCGCCAGCAGCCTCGGCTCTAGGTGGTGGGGGCAAAATACGCAGTATTTT,CASSLGSRWWGQNTQYF
TRBJ2-7,TRBV10-3,.,TRBD2,TGTGCCATCAGTGATTTTGCGGGAGCCGACGAGCAGTACTTC,CAISDFAGADEQYF
TRBJ2-7,TRBV4-1,.,.,TGCGCCAGCAGCCAAGTTAACAGGGTCTCCGAGCAGTACTTC,CASSQVNRVSEQYF
TRBJ2-7,TRBV7-9,.,TRBD2,TGTGCCAGCAGCATTAGCGGGAAATCCTACGAGCAGTACTTC,CASSISGKSYEQYF
TRBJ2-7,TRBV7-9,few,TRBD1,TGTGCCAGCAGCTTCCGGGACAGGAGCTCCTACGAGCAGTACTTC,CASSFRDRSSYEQYF
TRBJ2-1,TRBV28,.,TRBD2,TGTGCCAGCAGTTGGATAGCGGGAGGAGTGGAGCAGTTCTTC,CASSWIAGGVEQFF
TRBJ2-5,TRBV28,.,TRBD2,TGTGCCATCCGCCGGGGCCTAGCGGGGGAGACCCAGTACTTC,CAIRRGLAGETQYF
TRBJ2-1,TRBV6-1,.,.,TGTGCCAGCAGTGAAAGAGGGCAGTCCTTTTACAATGAGCAGTTCTTC,CASSERGQSFYNEQFF
TRBJ2-7,TRBV6-5,.,TRBD1,TGTGCCAGCACCCAAGACAGGGGGCCCTACGAGCAGTACTTC,CASTQDRGPYEQYF
TRBJ2-7,TRBV6-1,few,TRBD1,TGTGCCAGCAAGGGGAAGACAGGGGGTGGCTACGAGCAGTACTTC,CASKGKTGGGYEQYF
TRBJ1-6,TRBV5-1,.,TRBD1,TGCGCCAGTTCCCGGGACAGGGGTCGTAATTCACCCCTCCACTTT,CASSRDRGRNSPLHF
TRBJ1-1,TRBV6-4,.,.,TGTGCCAGCAGTGTTCAGGGCCAGGGGACTGAAGCTTTCTTT,CASSVQGQGTEAFF
TRBJ1-4,TRBV14,.,TRBD1,TGTGCCAGCAGCCGGCGACAGGGAACGCGGGAAAAACTGTTTTTT,CASSRRQGTREKLFF
TRBJ2-2,TRBV10-2,.,.,TGCGCCAGCAGTGAGCGTCTAACCACCGGGGAGCTGTTTTTT,CASSERLTTGELFF
TRBJ2-1,TRBV27,.,TRBD2,TGTGCCAGCACTAAGACTAGCGGGGGGGGCATAAGACCAAATGAGCAGTTCTTC,CASTKTSGGGIRPNEQFF
TRBJ2-1,TRBV19,.,TRBD2,TGTGCCAGTAGTATGACTAGCGGGAGTCGGGATGAGCAGTTCTTC,CASSMTSGSRDEQFF
TRBJ2-1,TRBV5-6,once,TRBD2,TGTGCCAGCAGCTTGGAACTAGCGGGGGGCCACTCCTACAATGAGCAGTTCTTC,CASSLELAGGHSYNEQFF
TRBJ2-5,TRBV29-1,.,TRBD2,TGCAGCGTTGAAGTTCTAGCGGGAGAGTGGGAGACCCAGTACTTC,CSVEVLAGEWETQYF
TRBJ1-1,TRBV7-2,.,.,TGTGCCAGCAGCGGTAGCATGAACACTGAAGCTTTCTTT,CASSGSMNTEAFF
TRBJ1-1,TRBV5-1,.,TRBD1,TGCGCCAGCAGCGAGTTACAGGGGACTGAAGCTTTCTTT,CASSELQGTEAFF
TRBJ1-4,TRBV25-1,.,.,TGTGCCAGCAGTGCAGGGTTTGGTGAAAAACTGTTTTTT,CASSAGFGEKLFF
TRBJ2-1,TRBV7-9,.,TRBD2,TGTGCCAGCAGCTCACCGGGAGGATACAATGAGCAGTTCTTC,CASSSPGGYNEQFF
TRBJ2-1,TRBV5-5,.,TRBD1,TGTGCCAGCATACCAAGAACAGGGGGCTTCTACAATGAGCAGTTCTTC,CASIPRTGGFYNEQFF
TRBJ1-4,TRBV18,.,TRBD1,TGTGCCAGCTCTCCGGGACAGGGGAATGAAAAACTGTTTTTT,CASSPGQGNEKLFF